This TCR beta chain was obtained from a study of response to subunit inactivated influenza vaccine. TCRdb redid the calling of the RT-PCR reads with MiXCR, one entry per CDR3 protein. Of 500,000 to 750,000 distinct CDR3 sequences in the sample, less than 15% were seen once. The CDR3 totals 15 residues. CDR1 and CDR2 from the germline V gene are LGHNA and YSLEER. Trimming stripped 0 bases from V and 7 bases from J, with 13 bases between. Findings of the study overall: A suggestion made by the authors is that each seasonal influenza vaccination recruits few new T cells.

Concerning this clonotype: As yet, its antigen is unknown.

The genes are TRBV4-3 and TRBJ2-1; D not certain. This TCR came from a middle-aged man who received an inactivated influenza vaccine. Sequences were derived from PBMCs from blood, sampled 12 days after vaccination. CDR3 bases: TGCGCCAGCAGCCAAGATCTAGGCGGCGGAAATGAGCAGTTCTTC. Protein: CASSQDLGGGNEQFF.